The present TCR beta chain was sequenced within a study of cytomegalovirus exposure and HLA in healthy donors. Overall study context: The 120 or so validation repertoires used the same platform as the roughly 700 first-cohort repertoires (as reported by a later analysis).

Profiled with immunoSEQ multiplex PCR; TCRdb holds only in-frame clones, not every one. The sample includes roughly 68,000 clones, around 89% of them seen just once. Whole-study results and caveats: TCR beta chains numbering more than 150 were designated cytomegalovirus-associated. Accounts indicate the classifier identified cytomegalovirus status with strong specificity and sensitivity.

The CDR3 consists of 11 residues. Trimming shortened V by 1 base and J by 9 bases, and 9 bases separated the two germline ends. CDR1 GTSNPN and CDR2 SVGIG come from the germline V gene (reference sequence). This clone has a single count. Antigen specificity is unknown. The clonotype originates from a woman between 18 and 29 years old in good health and CMV-seronegative. The J gene is TRBJ1-1, the V gene TRBV30, with unresolved D. Sequencing used PBMCs. Here the CDR3 DNA reads TGTGCCTGGAGTGGGACTGGTAAAGCTTTCTTT. This gives the protein CAWSGTGKAFF.